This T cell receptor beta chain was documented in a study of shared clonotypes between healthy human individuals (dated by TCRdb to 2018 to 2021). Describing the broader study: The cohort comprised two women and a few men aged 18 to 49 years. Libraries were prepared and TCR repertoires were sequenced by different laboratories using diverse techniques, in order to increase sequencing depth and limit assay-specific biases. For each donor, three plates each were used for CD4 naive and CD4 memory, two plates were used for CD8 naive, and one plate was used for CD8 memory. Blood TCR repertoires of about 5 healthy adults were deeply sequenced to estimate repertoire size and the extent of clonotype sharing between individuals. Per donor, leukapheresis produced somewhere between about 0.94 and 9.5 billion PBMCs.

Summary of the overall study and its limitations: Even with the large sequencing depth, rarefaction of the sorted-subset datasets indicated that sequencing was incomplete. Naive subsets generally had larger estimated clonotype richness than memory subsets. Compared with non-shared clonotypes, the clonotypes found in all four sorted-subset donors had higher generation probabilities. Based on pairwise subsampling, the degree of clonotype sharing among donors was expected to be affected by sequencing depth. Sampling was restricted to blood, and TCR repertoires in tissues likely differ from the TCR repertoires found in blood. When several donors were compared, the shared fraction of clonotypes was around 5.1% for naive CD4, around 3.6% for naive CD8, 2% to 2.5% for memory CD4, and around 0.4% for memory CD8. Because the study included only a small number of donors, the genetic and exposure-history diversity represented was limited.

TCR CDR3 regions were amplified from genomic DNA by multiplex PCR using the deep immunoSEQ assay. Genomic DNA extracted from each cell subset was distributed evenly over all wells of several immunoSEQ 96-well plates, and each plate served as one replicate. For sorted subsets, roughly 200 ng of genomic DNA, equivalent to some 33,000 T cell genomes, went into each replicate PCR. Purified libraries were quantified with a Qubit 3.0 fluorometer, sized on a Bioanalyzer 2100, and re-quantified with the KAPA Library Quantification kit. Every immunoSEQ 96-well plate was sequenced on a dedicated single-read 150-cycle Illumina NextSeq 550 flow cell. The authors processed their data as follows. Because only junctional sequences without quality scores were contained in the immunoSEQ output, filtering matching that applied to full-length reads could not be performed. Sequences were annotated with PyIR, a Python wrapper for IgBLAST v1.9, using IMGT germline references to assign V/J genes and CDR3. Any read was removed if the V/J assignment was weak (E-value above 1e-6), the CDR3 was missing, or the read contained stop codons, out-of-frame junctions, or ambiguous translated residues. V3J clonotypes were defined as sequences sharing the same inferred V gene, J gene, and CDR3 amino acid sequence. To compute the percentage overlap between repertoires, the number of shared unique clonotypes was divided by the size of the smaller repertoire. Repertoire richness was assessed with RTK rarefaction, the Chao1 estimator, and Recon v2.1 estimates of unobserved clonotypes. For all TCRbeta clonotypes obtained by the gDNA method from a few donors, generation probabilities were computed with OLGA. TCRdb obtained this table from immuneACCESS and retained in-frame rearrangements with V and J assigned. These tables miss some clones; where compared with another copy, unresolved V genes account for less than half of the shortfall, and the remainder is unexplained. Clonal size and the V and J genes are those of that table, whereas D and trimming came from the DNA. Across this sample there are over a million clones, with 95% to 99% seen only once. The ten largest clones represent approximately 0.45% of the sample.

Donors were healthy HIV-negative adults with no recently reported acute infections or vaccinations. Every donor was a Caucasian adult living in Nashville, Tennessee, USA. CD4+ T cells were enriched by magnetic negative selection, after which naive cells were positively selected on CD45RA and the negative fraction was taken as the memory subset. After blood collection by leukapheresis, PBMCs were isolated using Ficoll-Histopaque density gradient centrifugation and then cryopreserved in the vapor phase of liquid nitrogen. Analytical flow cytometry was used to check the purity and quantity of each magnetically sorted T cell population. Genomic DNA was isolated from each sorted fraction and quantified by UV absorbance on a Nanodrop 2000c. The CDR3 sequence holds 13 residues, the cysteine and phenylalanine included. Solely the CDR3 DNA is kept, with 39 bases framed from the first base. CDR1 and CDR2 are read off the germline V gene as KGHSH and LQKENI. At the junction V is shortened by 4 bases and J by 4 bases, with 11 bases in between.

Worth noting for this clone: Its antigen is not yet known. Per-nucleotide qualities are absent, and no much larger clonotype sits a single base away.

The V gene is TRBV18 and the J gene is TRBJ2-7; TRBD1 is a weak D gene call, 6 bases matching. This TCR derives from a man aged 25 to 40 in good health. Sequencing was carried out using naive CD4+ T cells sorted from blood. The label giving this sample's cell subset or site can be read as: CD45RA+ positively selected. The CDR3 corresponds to CASSQGVRYEQYF. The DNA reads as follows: TGTGCCAGCTCACAGGGGGTGAGGTACGAGCAGTACTTC.